This T cell receptor (beta chain) was identified in a study of cytomegalovirus exposure and HLA in healthy donors. This clone was seen only a few times. V was clipped by 6 bases and J by 2 bases, with 10 bases between them. CDR3 size: 13 residues. CDR1 is SNHLY and CDR2 is FYNNEI in the germline V gene. The PCR ran on 60 Vbeta and 13 Jbeta primers. The table came from immunoSEQ multiplex PCR; TCRdb's copy has only in-frame clones and leaves some out. The sample has some 150,000 clones, about two thirds seen once. V is TRBV2 and J is TRBJ2-5; weak D call: TRBD1 (6 bases). Sequenced input: PBMCs. This sequence originates from a woman under 40 in good health and CMV-seronegative. The CDR3 coding sequence is TGTGCCAGCAGCGTCGACAGGCAAGAGACCCAGTACTTC. Encoded protein: CASSVDRQETQYF.